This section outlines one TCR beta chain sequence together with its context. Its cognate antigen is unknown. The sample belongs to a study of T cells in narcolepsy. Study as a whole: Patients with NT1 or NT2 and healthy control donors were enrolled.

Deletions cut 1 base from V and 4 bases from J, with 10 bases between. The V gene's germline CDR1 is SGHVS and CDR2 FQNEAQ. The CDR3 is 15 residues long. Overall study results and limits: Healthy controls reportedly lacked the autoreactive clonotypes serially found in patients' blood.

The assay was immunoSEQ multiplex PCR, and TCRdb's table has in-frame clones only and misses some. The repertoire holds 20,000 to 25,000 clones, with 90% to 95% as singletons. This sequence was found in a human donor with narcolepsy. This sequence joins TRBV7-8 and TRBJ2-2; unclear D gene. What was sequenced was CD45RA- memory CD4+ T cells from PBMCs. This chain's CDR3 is CASSLDQRSTGELFF. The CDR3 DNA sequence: TGTGCCAGCAGCTTAGATCAACGGAGCACCGGGGAGCTGTTTTTT. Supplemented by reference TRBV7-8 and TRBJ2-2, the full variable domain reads GAGVSQSPRYKVAKRGQDVALRCDPISGHVSLFWYQQALGQGPEFLTYFQNEAQLDKSGLPSDRFFAERPEGSVSTLKIQRTQQEDSAVYLCASSLDQRSTGELFFGEGSRLTVL.